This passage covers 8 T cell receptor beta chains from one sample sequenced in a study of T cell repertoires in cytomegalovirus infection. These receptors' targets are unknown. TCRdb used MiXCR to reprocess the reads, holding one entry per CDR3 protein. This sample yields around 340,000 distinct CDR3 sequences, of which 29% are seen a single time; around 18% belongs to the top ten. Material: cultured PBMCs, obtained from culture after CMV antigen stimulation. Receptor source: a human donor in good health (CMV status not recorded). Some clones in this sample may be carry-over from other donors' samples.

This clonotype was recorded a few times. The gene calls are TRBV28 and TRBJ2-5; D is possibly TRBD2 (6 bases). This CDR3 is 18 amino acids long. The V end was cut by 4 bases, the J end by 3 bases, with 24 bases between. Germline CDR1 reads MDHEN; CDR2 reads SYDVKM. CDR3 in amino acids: CASSSLLSAGKSKETQYF. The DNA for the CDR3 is TGTGCCAGCAGTTCACTCCTTTCCGCGGGGAAATCCAAAGAGACCCAGTACTTC.

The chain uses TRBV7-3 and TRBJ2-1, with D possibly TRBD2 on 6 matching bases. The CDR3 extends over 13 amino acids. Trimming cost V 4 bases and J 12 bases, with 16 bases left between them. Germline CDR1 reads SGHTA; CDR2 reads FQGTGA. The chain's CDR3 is CASSSGTDGGQFF. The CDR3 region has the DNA TGTGCCAGCAGCTCGGGGACTGACGGGGGGCAGTTCTTC. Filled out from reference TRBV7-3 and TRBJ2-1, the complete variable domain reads GAGVSQTPSNKVTEKGKYVELRCDPISGHTALYWYRQSLGQGPEFLIYFQGTGAADDSGLPNDRFFAVRPEGSVSTLKIQRTERGDSAVYLCASSSGTDGGQFFGPGTRLTVL.

CDR3 DNA sequence: TGTGCCAGCAGCTTTAGCCGGGACAGGGGGACCGGGGAGCTGTTTTTT. Translation gives CASSFSRDRGTGELFF. The rearrangement uses TRBV5-4 and TRBJ2-2; the match to TRBD1 covers 11 bases. The trim removed 2 bases at V and 5 bases at J, leaving 5 bases unmatched. Germline CDR1 is SGHNT and CDR2 is YYREEE (reference sequence). The CDR3 totals 16 residues.

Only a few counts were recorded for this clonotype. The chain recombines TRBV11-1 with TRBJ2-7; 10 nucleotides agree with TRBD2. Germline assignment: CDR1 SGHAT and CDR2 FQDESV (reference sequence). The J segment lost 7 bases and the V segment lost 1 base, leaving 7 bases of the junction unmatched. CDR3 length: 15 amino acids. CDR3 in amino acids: CASSLEASGGNEQYF. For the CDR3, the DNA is TGTGCCAGCAGCTTAGAGGCTAGCGGGGGAAATGAGCAGTACTTC.

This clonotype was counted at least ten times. CDR3 nucleotides: TGTGCCAGCAGTCTAAGTCCGGCCACAGGGGGCTTCTTTTACGAGCAGTACTTC. This encodes CASSLSPATGGFFYEQYF. The chain recombines TRBV28 with TRBJ2-7, with 9 bases matching TRBD1. Per germline, CDR1 MDHEN and CDR2 SYDVKM. The V segment lost 5 bases and the J segment 4 bases; nucleotides outside the gene matches: 18. This CDR3 is built from 18 residues.

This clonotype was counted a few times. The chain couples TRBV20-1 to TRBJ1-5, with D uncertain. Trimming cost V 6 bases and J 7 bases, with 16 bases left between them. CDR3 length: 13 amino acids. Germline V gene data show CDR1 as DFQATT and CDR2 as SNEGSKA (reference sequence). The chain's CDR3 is CSASGPFGQPQHF. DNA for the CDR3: TGCAGTGCATCCGGGCCCTTCGGACAGCCCCAGCATTTT.

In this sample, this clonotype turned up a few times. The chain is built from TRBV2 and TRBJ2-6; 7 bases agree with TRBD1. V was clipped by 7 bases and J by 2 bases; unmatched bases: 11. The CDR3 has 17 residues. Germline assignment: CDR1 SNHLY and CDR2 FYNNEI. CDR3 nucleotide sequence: TGTGCCAGCATGGTGAGACAGGGTTTCACTGGGGCCAACGTCCTGACTTTC. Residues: CASMVRQGFTGANVLTF.

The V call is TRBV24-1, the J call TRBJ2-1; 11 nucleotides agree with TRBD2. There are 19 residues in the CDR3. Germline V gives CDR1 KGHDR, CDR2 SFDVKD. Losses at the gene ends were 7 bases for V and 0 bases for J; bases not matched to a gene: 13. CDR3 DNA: TGTGCCACCAGCGGAGAAAACGGACTAGCGGGTGTCTCCTACAATGAGCAGTTCTTC. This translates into CATSGENGLAGVSYNEQFF.